These T cell receptor beta chains were read from a single sample in a study of T-cell reconstitution after alpha-beta-depleted transplantation in children. TCRdb called the PCR reads again in MiXCR, with one record for every CDR3 protein. The sample includes hundreds of thousands of distinct CDR3 sequences, 20% to 30% of them seen just once. The sequencing used PBMCs, mostly from graft donor cells, collected 360 days after TCRalphabeta/CD19-depleted stem cell transplant. Every receptor here comes from a female patient between 2 and 15 years old who had a stem cell transplant for congenital amegakaryocytic thrombocytopenia, so the T cells may come from the graft donor. Each CDR3 is given with its conserved first and last residue. The order of the fields is D gene, clone size, V gene, J gene, CDR3 DNA, CDR3 protein. A D gene is named only where the DNA matches it firmly. The listing skips clone size in some rows; elsewhere it reads once, few, many or a size class.

TRBD2	few	TRBV12-3/TRBV12-4	TRBJ2-1	TGTGCCAGCAGTTCACTAGCGGGGGTAGTCAATGAGCAGTTCTTC	CASSSLAGVVNEQFF
-	-	TRBV11-3	TRBJ1-1	TGTGCCAGCAAACCCACCCAGGGTTCCAAGAACACTGAAGCTTTCTTT	CASKPTQGSKNTEAFF
TRBD1	-	TRBV6-5	TRBJ2-7	TGTGCCAGCAGTTACTCGGTTGCGTGCACCGGGACAGGGAGCGAGCAGTACTTC	CASSYSVACTGTGSEQYF
-	-	TRBV12-3/TRBV12-4	TRBJ2-7	TGTGCCAGCAGTTTAGGGCGGAAGTACGAGCAGTACTTC	CASSLGRKYEQYF
TRBD2	-	TRBV9	TRBJ2-1	TGTGCCAGCAGCGTAGGGGCTAGCGGTTACAATGAGCAGTTCTTC	CASSVGASGYNEQFF
TRBD2	few	TRBV5-1	TRBJ2-1	TGCGCCAGCAGCTTGTTAGCGGGGGGATCCTACAATGAGCAGTTCTTC	CASSLLAGGSYNEQFF
-	once	TRBV12-3/TRBV12-4	TRBJ1-5	TGTGCCAGCAGAAAGAGAATTGGGGGGGGGAAGCCCCAGCATTTT	CASRKRIGGGKPQHF
-	few	TRBV28	TRBJ2-7	TGTGCCAGCAGTTTTGGGTTCCAGGGCTATATCCACGAGCAGTACTTC	CASSFGFQGYIHEQYF
TRBD1	once	TRBV5-1	TRBJ1-3	TGCGCCAGCTCCCCCGGGACAGGGTTTTCTTCCTCTGGAAACACCATATATTTT	CASSPGTGFSSSGNTIYF
-	few	TRBV7-6	TRBJ2-7	TGTGCCAGCAGCCAGGAGGACAGCTCCTACGAGCAGTACTTC	CASSQEDSSYEQYF
TRBD1	-	TRBV4-2	TRBJ2-1	TGTGCCAGCAGTTGGGAGCAGGGGGCTGTCAATGAGCAGTTCTTC	CASSWEQGAVNEQFF
-	-	TRBV5-1	TRBJ1-2	TGCGCCAGCAGGCGAGCGTATAACTATGGCTACACCTTC	CASRRAYNYGYTF
-	few	TRBV15	TRBJ2-5	TGTGCCACCAGCAGAGATTTTACGGAGACCCAGTACTTC	CATSRDFTETQYF
-	-	TRBV20-1	TRBJ2-3	TGCAGTGCTAGTGCAGATACGCAGTATTTT	CSASADTQYF
TRBD1	few	TRBV20-1	TRBJ1-1	TGCAGTGCTAGAGATATTGGGACAGCAAACACTGAAGCTTTCTTT	CSARDIGTANTEAFF
-	-	TRBV7-2	TRBJ1-1	TGTGCCAGCAGCAGGGGACGGCTGAACACTGAAGCTTTCTTT	CASSRGRLNTEAFF
-	many	TRBV4-1	TRBJ2-7	TGCGCCAGCAGCCAAGTTTGGGGGAATCTGTACGAGCAGTACTTC	CASSQVWGNLYEQYF
TRBD1	-	TRBV5-8	TRBJ2-7	TGTGCCAGCAGCTTAGGAGTCGCGACAGGGGAAGAGCAGTACTTC	CASSLGVATGEEQYF
-	many	TRBV7-8	TRBJ2-3	TGTGCCAGCAGCACCCGAACAGATACGCAGTATTTT	CASSTRTDTQYF
-	few	TRBV7-3	TRBJ1-4	TGTGCCAGCAGCTTAAGGAGCGGTTACATAGGAAAACTGTTTTTT	CASSLRSGYIGKLFF
TRBD2	-	TRBV4-1	TRBJ2-7	TGCGCCAGCAGCCCGGGACTAACAGGCCTACCCTACGAGCAGTACTTC	CASSPGLTGLPYEQYF
TRBD1	-	TRBV20-1	TRBJ1-1	TGCAGTGCTAGAGTGGGGTCAGGGGGTGGTACTGAAGCTTTCTTT	CSARVGSGGGTEAFF
-	once	TRBV20-1	TRBJ1-1	TGCAGTGCCCCCCCGGCGGCGTCGGGAGCTTTCTTT	CSAPPAASGAFF
-	-	TRBV19	TRBJ2-7	TGTGCCAGTACCAATCAGGGGTCAGGCTCCTACGAGCAGTACTTC	CASTNQGSGSYEQYF
-	once	TRBV6-5	TRBJ2-2	TGTGCCAGCAGTTACTCCCTCGACTACACCGGGGAGCTGTTTTTT	CASSYSLDYTGELFF
-	-	TRBV12-3/TRBV12-4	TRBJ1-4	TGTGCCAGCAGTCTCACCGGGGATAAAAGTGAAAAACTGTTTTTT	CASSLTGDKSEKLFF
TRBD2	few	TRBV7-8	TRBJ2-1	TGTGCCAGCAGAACAGGGACTAGCGGGAGCGTTAAGATGGAGCAGTTCTTC	CASRTGTSGSVKMEQFF
TRBD1	few	TRBV2	TRBJ2-5	TGTGCCAGCAGTGATTGGGGACAGGTGATGTTTGAGACCCAGTACTTC	CASSDWGQVMFETQYF
-	-	TRBV20-1	TRBJ2-7	TGCAGTGCTAGGGAGCTTAGGCTCTTACCTTATTACGAGCAGTACTTC	CSARELRLLPYYEQYF
TRBD1	few	TRBV4-1	TRBJ2-7	TGCGCCAGCAGCTATTATGCCGGGACAGGGTACGAGCAGTACTTC	CASSYYAGTGYEQYF
-	-	TRBV18	TRBJ1-1	TGTGCCAGCTCACCCAAGGGTGTAGACGGTGAAGCTTTCTTT	CASSPKGVDGEAFF
TRBD1	-	TRBV20-1	TRBJ2-7	TGCAGTCCTGTGAAGGGACAGGGGGCGCGGGAGCAGTACTTC	CSPVKGQGAREQYF
TRBD1	-	TRBV3-1	TRBJ2-5	TGTGCCAGCAGCCAAAATACAGGGGTCGCCGGAGAGACCCAGTACTTC	CASSQNTGVAGETQYF
-	few	TRBV6-5	TRBJ2-3	TGTGCCAGCAGTCACAACAGGGAGGATACGCAGTATTTT	CASSHNREDTQYF
-	few	TRBV3-1	TRBJ2-2	TGTGCCAGCAGCCAAGATTTGTCAGCATACACCGGGGAGCTGTTTTTT	CASSQDLSAYTGELFF
-	few	TRBV5-1	TRBJ1-2	TGCGCCAGCAGCTTGGTCTTTAGTAATTCTAACTATGGCTACACCTTC	CASSLVFSNSNYGYTF
TRBD1	-	TRBV10-3	TRBJ2-1	TGTGCCATCAGTGAGTGGGACAGGGGGGAGTACAATGAGCAGTTCTTC	CAISEWDRGEYNEQFF
-	-	TRBV28	TRBJ2-5	TGTGCCAGCAGTTACCGAAGGGAGCGGGTGTACTTC	CASSYRRERVYF
TRBD2	-	TRBV4-1	TRBJ2-2	TGCGCCAGCAGCCAAATAGCGGGGGGGTTGAACACCGGGGAGCTGTTTTTT	CASSQIAGGLNTGELFF
-	few	TRBV20-1	TRBJ2-3	TGCAGTGCTGCCATAGACTCGGCGCAGTATTTT	CSAAIDSAQYF
-	-	TRBV7-2	TRBJ1-2	TGTGCCAGCCGGGCGGAGGGGGATGTTGGCTATGGCTACACCTTC	CASRAEGDVGYGYTF
-	few	TRBV12-3/TRBV12-4	TRBJ2-3	TGTGCCAGCAGTTTGCTTAGCGACTACCAACACACAGATACGCAGTATTTT	CASSLLSDYQHTDTQYF
-	many	TRBV29-1	TRBJ2-3	TGCAGCGTTGATGGGCTGGACACAGATACGCAGTATTTT	CSVDGLDTDTQYF
-	-	TRBV7-6	TRBJ2-3	TGTGCCAGCAGCTTAGAGTATGGGGGTTCAACAGATACGCAGTATTTT	CASSLEYGGSTDTQYF
-	many	TRBV5-1	TRBJ2-7	TGCGCCAGCAGCTTGGCAGGGGTTGGGGAGCAGTACTTC	CASSLAGVGEQYF
TRBD1	-	TRBV12-3/TRBV12-4	TRBJ1-5	TGTGCCAGCAGTTTTCGGGACAGGGACAGCAATCAGCCCCAGCATTTT	CASSFRDRDSNQPQHF
-	many	TRBV12-3/TRBV12-4	TRBJ2-5	TGTGCCAGCAGTTTACTAGCTGGAGAGACCCAGTACTTC	CASSLLAGETQYF
-	-	TRBV20-1	TRBJ1-1	TGCAGTGCTAGCCCGAACAGGGCCTACACTGAAGCTTTCTTT	CSASPNRAYTEAFF
-	few	TRBV20-1	TRBJ2-5	TGCAGTGCTAGAACCACAGGGTTAGAGACCCAGTACTTC	CSARTTGLETQYF
-	-	TRBV3-1	TRBJ1-1	TGTGCCAGCAGCCAGGTTTCAGACACTGAAGCTTTCTTT	CASSQVSDTEAFF
-	few	TRBV12-3/TRBV12-4	TRBJ1-1	TGTGCCAGCAGCCCGGCGGGGTCCCCTATGAACACTGAAGCTTTCTTT	CASSPAGSPMNTEAFF
TRBD1	many	TRBV29-1	TRBJ2-5	TGCAGCGTAAGGACAGGGGAAGAGACCCAGTACTTC	CSVRTGEETQYF
TRBD1	-	TRBV4-1	TRBJ2-2	TGCGCCAGCAGCCGGACAGGGGGCGACACCGGGGAGCTGTTTTTT	CASSRTGGDTGELFF
-	-	TRBV5-1	TRBJ1-4	TGCGCCAGCAGCTTGACTATTACCAGGGGCCCTAATGAAAAACTGTTTTTT	CASSLTITRGPNEKLFF
TRBD1	-	TRBV20-1	TRBJ1-5	TGCAGTGCTACTGAAGGGGGACAGGGCTTCAATCAGCCCCAGCATTTT	CSATEGGQGFNQPQHF
-	-	TRBV12-3/TRBV12-4	TRBJ1-1	TGTGCCAGCAGTCTTGCCCGAATGAACACTGAAGCTTTCTTT	CASSLARMNTEAFF
TRBD1	many	TRBV9	TRBJ2-1	TGTGCCAGCAGCGTAGGTGGGACAGGGTGGGAGCAGTTCTTC	CASSVGGTGWEQFF
TRBD2	-	TRBV20-1	TRBJ2-7	TGCAGTGCTAGAGATAGCGGGGGAGCCTACGAGCAGTACTTC	CSARDSGGAYEQYF
TRBD1	-	TRBV27	TRBJ1-1	TGTGCCAGCAGTTTATCAGGACAGGGACTGAACACTGAAGCTTTCTTT	CASSLSGQGLNTEAFF
-	-	TRBV20-1	TRBJ2-1	TGCAGTCCCGTGCTAGTCTCCTACAATGAGCAGTTCTTC	CSPVLVSYNEQFF